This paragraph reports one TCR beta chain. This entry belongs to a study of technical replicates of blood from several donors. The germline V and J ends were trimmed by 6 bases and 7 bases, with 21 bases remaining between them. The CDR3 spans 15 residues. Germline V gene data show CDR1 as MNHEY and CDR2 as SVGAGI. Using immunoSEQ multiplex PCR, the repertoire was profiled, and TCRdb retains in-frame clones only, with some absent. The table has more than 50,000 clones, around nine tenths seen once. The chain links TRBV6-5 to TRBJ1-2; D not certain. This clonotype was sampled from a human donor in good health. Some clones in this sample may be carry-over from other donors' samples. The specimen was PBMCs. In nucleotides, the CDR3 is TGTGCCAGCAGATCACCGACGGGAGAAGTCGCTGGCTACACCTTC. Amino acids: CASRSPTGEVAGYTF.